These 6 T cell receptor beta chains came from one sample sequenced in a study of T cells in localized non-small cell lung cancer. Profiling relied on immunoSEQ multiplex PCR, and the TCRdb table lists in-frame clones only, not all of them. The sample carries approximately 1,800 clones, about 35% recorded once. Here the sequenced sample was normal lung tissue next to the tumor, taken before any cancer treatment. The receptors come from a male donor at least 60 years old with stage III squamous cell lung carcinoma.

This rearrangement joins TRBV18 to TRBJ1-2; D is possibly TRBD1 (5 bases). Looked up from germline, CDR1 is KGHSH and CDR2 is LQKENI. V lost 5 bases and J lost 7, with 17 bases in between. This CDR3 has 14 amino acids. For the CDR3, the DNA is TGTGCCAGCTCAAGGGCAGGGATTAGTGGTGGCTACACCTTC. Translating gives CASSRAGISGGYTF. Complete variable domain (other parts from reference TRBV18 and TRBJ1-2): NAGVMQNPRHLVRRRGQEARLRCSPMKGHSHVYWYRQLPEEGLKFMVYLQKENIIDESGMPKERFSAEFPKEGPSILRIQQVVRGDSAAYFCASSRAGISGGYTFGSGTRLTVV.

The chain joins TRBV25-1 to TRBJ1-4; D is uncertain. This CDR3 comprises 14 residues. Germline lookup yields CDR1 MGHDK and CDR2 SYGVNS. Trimming took off 6 bases at V and 2 bases at J, with 10 bases between the two ends. CDR3 residues: CASSLSGTNEKLFF. The CDR3 region has the DNA TGTGCCAGCAGCCTTTCCGGGACTAATGAAAAACTGTTTTTT. Drawing the rest from reference TRBV25-1 and TRBJ1-4, the complete variable domain is EADIYQTPRYLVIGTGKKITLECSQTMGHDKMYWYQQDPGMELHLIHYSYGVNSTEKGDLSSESTVSRIRTEHFPLTLESARPSHTSQYLCASSLSGTNEKLFFGSGTQLSVL.

This clone showed up just a few times. The CDR3 nucleotides read TGCAGCGTTGCGAGTTCAGGGGGCTGGATCGGCTACACCTTC. Residues: CSVASSGGWIGYTF. V is TRBV29-1 and J is TRBJ1-2, with 8 bases identical to TRBD1. Germline loops: CDR1 SQVTM, CDR2 ANQGSEA. The trim removed 4 bases at V and 8 bases at J, leaving 12 bases unmatched. This CDR3 has 14 residues.

V usage is TRBV25-1 and J usage is TRBJ2-7; perhaps TRBD1 as D (5 bases). V was clipped by 10 bases and J by 4 bases, with 23 bases between them. The CDR3 totals 15 residues. Germline V CDR1 and CDR2: MGHDK, SYGVNS. The DNA for the CDR3 is TGTGCCACCGAAAGGGGATTAACCCCGAGATACGAGCAGTACGTC. It yields the protein CATERGLTPRYEQYV.

The chain joins TRBV14 to TRBJ1-3, with 7 bases lining up with TRBD1. Germline trimming cut 2 bases from V and 0 bases from J; bases unmatched to any gene: 7. Germline V gives CDR1 SGHDN, CDR2 FVKESK. The CDR3 runs 17 residues. CDR3 DNA sequence: TGTGCCAGCAGCCAAAGACAGGGCGCCCACTCTGGAAACACCATATATTTT. Its translation is CASSQRQGAHSGNTIYF. The full variable domain, its missing parts supplied by reference TRBV14 and TRBJ1-3, is EAGVTQFPSHSVIEKGQTVTLRCDPISGHDNLYWYRRVMGKEIKFLLHFVKESKQDESGMPNNRFLAERTGGTYSTLKVQPAELEDSGVYFCASSQRQGAHSGNTIYFGEGSWLTVV.

This clone was picked up a small number of times. CDR3 sequence reads: CASSTDYTGELFF. The CDR3 bases are TGTGCCAGTAGCACGGACTACACCGGGGAGCTGTTTTTT. The chain has TRBV19 and TRBJ2-2; weak D call: TRBD2 (5 bases). The CDR3 runs to 13 residues. Germline values: CDR1 LNHDA, CDR2 SQIVND (reference sequence). V lost 6 bases and J lost 3, with 8 bases in between.